Listed below are T cell receptor beta chains from one sample, sequenced in a study of T cell clonotyping in hematopoietic cell transplantation. TCRdb's copy holds only in-frame clones and misses some; the assay was immunoSEQ multiplex PCR. The repertoire holds roughly 29,000 clones, with approximately 90% as singletons. Here the sequenced sample was PBMCs, taken 100 days after allogeneic stem cell transplant. These receptors all come from a female patient aged 50 to 65 who had an allogeneic stem cell transplant from a related donor, so the T cells may come from the graft donor. Some clones in this sample may be carry-over from other donors' samples. The CDR3 runs from the conserved cysteine through the conserved F or W. A D gene is named only where the DNA matches it firmly. Clone size is not always given. Where it is, it says once, few, many or a class for expanded clones.

V gene,clone size,J gene,D gene,CDR3 protein,CDR3 DNA
TRBV5-1,-,TRBJ1-6,-,CASSLGQSNSPLHF,TGCGCCAGCAGCTTGGGACAGAGTAATTCACCCCTCCACTTT
TRBV11-2,-,TRBJ1-6,-,CASSRDNSPLHF,TGTGCCAGCAGCAGGGATAATTCACCCCTCCACTTT
TRBV5-1,once,TRBJ1-3,-,CASTSSAAAGNTIYF,TGCGCCAGCACCTCGTCAGCCGCCGCTGGAAACACCATATATTTT
TRBV2,few,TRBJ2-6,-,CASLARTELSGANVLTF,TGTGCCAGCCTGGCCAGGACAGAGCTCTCTGGGGCCAACGTCCTGACTTTC
TRBV6-4,-,TRBJ1-1,-,CASSDEGGTEAFF,TGTGCCAGCAGTGACGAGGGGGGTACTGAAGCTTTCTTT
TRBV29-1,-,TRBJ2-3,TRBD2,CSVGLAGGPEDTQYF,TGCAGCGTCGGCTTAGCGGGGGGGCCAGAAGATACGCAGTATTTT
TRBV28,once,TRBJ1-6,TRBD1,CASSSGQGSRSPLHF,TGTGCCAGCAGTTCGGGACAGGGGAGTCGGTCACCCCTCCACTTT
TRBV19,-,TRBJ1-6,-,CASSMVAGSDSPLHF,TGTGCCAGTAGTATGGTTGCAGGGAGTGATTCACCCCTCCACTTT
TRBV12-5,-,TRBJ1-1,TRBD1,CASGLWDRRTEAFF,TGTGCTAGTGGTTTGTGGGACAGGCGGACTGAAGCTTTCTTT
TRBV5-6,-,TRBJ1-1,TRBD1,CASNSGTENTEAFF,TGTGCCAGCAATTCCGGGACAGAAAACACTGAAGCTTTCTTT
TRBV5-1,-,TRBJ2-7,-,CASSLEGTIVEQYF,TGCGCCAGCAGCTTGGAAGGGACCATCGTGGAGCAGTACTTC
TRBV5-1,-,TRBJ1-1,TRBD1,CASSQSPSGGGRSEAFF,TGCGCCAGCAGCCAGTCCCCCTCAGGGGGCGGGCGGTCGGAAGCTTTCTTT
TRBV19,-,TRBJ2-3,TRBD2,CASSIVSGADTQYF,TGTGCCAGTAGTATAGTTAGCGGGGCAGATACGCAGTATTTT
TRBV30,once,TRBJ1-2,-,CAWSMVNYGYTF,TGTGCCTGGAGTATGGTAAACTATGGCTACACCTTC
TRBV7-9,-,TRBJ1-2,-,CASSTTGNYGYTF,TGTGCCAGCAGCACCACAGGGAACTATGGCTACACCTTC
TRBV10-3,-,TRBJ2-2,TRBD2,CAISEPGLAGGSTNTGELFF,TGTGCCATCAGTGAGCCCGGACTAGCGGGGGGCTCTACGAACACCGGGGAGCTGTTTTTT
TRBV11-3,once,TRBJ1-6,TRBD1,CASSLEGTENSPLHF,TGTGCCAGCAGCTTAGAAGGGACAGAAAATTCACCCCTCCACTTT
TRBV5-1,-,TRBJ2-3,TRBD1,CASSLGQGATDTQYF,TGCGCCAGCAGCCTTGGACAGGGAGCCACAGATACGCAGTATTTT
TRBV15,-,TRBJ1-2,TRBD1,CATSRSGGYGYTF,TGTGCCACCAGCAGATCAGGGGGTTATGGCTACACCTTC
TRBV2,-,TRBJ1-4,-,CASSQQGGTNEKLFF,TGTGCCAGCAGTCAGCAGGGAGGAACTAATGAAAAACTGTTTTTT
TRBV30,-,TRBJ2-3,TRBD2,CAWSTSGSGDLFSTDTQYF,TGTGCCTGGAGTACGTCGGGGAGCGGGGATCTGTTCAGCACAGATACGCAGTATTTT
TRBV19,-,TRBJ1-5,TRBD1,CASSIMSRGNQPQHF,TGTGCCAGTAGTATAATGTCCAGGGGGAATCAGCCCCAGCATTTT